The sample holds a few counts of the clone carrying this T cell receptor (beta chain). The data originate from a study of T cell responses to AZD1222 COVID-19 vaccine. Using immunoSEQ multiplex PCR, the repertoire was profiled, and TCRdb retains in-frame clones only, with some absent. The table has approximately 74,000 clones, approximately 82% seen once; the top ten hold around a quarter. This CDR3 is built from 11 residues. Trimming cost V 8 bases and J 6 bases; bases outside gene matches: 3. The germline gives CDR1 MGHDK, CDR2 SYGVNS. The sequences come from peripheral blood, collected 28 days after the second AZD1222 dose. The chain uses TRBV25-1 and TRBJ2-7; TRBD1 matches at 8 bases. The source of this sequence is an adult who received the AZD1222 COVID-19 vaccine. The chain's CDR3 is CASGTGGEQYF. In DNA, the CDR3 is TGTGCCAGCGGAACAGGGGGCGAGCAGTACTTC.